The clone carrying this T cell receptor (beta chain) was observed a few times. The data originate from a study of blood T cell repertoires in COVID-19. Method: immunoSEQ multiplex PCR; TCRdb's copy keeps in-frame clones and lacks some. The sample lists about 120,000 clones, 72% occurring once. The CDR3 totals 14 residues. Germline V gene data show CDR1 as KGHSH and CDR2 as LQKENI. Trimming cost V 3 bases and J 5 bases, with 13 bases left between them. Sample: peripheral blood. The chain employs TRBV18 and TRBJ2-5, with D perhaps TRBD1 (5 bases). This TCR derives from a woman in her sixties with acute or convalescent COVID-19. The CDR3 here is CASSPPGLGETQYF. The CDR3 DNA reads as TGTGCCAGCTCACCCCCAGGGCTGGGGGAGACCCAGTACTTC.